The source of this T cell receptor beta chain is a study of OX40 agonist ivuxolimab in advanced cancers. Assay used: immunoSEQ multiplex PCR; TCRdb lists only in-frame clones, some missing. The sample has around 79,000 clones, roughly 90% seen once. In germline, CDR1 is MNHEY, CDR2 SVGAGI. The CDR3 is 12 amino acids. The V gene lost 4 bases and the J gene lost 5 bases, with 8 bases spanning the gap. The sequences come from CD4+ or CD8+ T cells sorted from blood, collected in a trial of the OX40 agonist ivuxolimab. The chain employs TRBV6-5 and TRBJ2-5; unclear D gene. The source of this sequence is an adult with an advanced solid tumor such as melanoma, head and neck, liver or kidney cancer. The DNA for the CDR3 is TGTGCCAGCAGTTCGGCCGGTGAGACCCAGTACTTC. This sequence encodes CASSSAGETQYF.